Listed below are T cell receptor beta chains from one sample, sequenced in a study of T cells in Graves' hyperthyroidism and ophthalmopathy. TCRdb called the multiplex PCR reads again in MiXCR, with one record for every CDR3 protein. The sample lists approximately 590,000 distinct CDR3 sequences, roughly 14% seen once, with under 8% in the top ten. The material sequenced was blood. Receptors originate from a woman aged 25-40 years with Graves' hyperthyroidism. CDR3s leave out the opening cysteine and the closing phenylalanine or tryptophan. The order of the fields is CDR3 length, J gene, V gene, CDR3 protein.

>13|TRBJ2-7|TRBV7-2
ASSPFYGRAYEQY
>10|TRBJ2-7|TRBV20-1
SATSGRYEQY
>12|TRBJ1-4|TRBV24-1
ATSRGQGNEKLF
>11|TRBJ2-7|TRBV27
ASSLSGVYGQY
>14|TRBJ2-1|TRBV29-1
SAAALGQATYNEQF
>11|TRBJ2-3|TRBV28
ASRVGVTDTQY
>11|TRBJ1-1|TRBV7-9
ASSLQVHTEAF
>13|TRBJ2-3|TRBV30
AWRGWGGKADTQY
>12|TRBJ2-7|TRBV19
ASKVRDSNYEQY
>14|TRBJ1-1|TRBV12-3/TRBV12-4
ASSSVYAGTNTEAF
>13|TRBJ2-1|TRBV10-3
ASTGLREGYNEQF
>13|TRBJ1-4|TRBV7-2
ASSLGGRANEKLF
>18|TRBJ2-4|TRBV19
ASSTKTTGTSGVRIHIQY
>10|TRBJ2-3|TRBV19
ASDDTSDTQY
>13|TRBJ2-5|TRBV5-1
ASSLVQGTAETQY
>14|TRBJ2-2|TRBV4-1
ASSQQSGSDTGELF
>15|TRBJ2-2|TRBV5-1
ASSLKGQGPNTGELF
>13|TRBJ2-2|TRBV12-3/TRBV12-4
ASSLGRTNTGELF
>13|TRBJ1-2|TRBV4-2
ASSQEPGDLGGYT
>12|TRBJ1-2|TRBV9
ASSVDWVWDGYT
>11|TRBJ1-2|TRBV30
AWTQVRSSGYT
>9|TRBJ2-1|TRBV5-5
ASSLIGLVF
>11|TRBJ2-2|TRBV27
ASNHLDTGELF
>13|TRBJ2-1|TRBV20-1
SARVTGYSYNEQF
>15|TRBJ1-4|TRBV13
ASSDRRGGSTNEKLF
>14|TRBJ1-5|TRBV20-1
NARRETAYSNQPQH
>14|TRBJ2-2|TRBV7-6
ASSLGGSANTGELF
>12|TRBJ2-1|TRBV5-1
ASSLVGASGEQF
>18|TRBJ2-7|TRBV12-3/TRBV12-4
ASSGLGTSGSQHSTYEQY
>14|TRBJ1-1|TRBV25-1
ASSELRGRGNTEAF
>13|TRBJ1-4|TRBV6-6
ASSYSPGTNEKLF
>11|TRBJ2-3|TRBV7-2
ASSLAKPDTQY
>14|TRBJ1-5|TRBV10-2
ASSELSTVNNQPQH
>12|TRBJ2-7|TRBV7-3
ASSPGAISYEQY
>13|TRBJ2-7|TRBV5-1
ASSFGQGLSEEQY
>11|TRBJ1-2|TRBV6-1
ASGPAGMEGYT
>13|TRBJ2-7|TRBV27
ASSLAESSAYEQY
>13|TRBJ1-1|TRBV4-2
ASSQGGGMGSEAF
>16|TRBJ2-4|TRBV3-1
ASSQNRGGNLAKNIQY
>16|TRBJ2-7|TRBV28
ASSGTSGRASHYYEQY
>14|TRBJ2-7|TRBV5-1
ASSQSRTSGYYEQY
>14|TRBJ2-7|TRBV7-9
ASSLGTAVNSYEQY
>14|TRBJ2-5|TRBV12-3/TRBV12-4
ASRQPGLADQETQY
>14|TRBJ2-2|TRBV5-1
ASSLWTGGHTGELF
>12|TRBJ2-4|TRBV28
ASRRSRAKNIQY
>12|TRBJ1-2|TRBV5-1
ASSLGGLNYGYT
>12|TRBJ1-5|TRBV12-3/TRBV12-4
ASSLNGRGKPQH
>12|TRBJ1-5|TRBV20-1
SARPTGGGQPQH
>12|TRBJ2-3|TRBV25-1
ASSDYRGTDTQY
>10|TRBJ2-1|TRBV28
ASCGSSHEQF
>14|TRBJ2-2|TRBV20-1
SARDVIGGISGELF
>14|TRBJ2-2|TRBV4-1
ASSQKEAPNTGELF
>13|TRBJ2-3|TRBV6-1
ASTRGLAGEDTQY
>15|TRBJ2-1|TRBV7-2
ASSLDGRRGTTHEQF